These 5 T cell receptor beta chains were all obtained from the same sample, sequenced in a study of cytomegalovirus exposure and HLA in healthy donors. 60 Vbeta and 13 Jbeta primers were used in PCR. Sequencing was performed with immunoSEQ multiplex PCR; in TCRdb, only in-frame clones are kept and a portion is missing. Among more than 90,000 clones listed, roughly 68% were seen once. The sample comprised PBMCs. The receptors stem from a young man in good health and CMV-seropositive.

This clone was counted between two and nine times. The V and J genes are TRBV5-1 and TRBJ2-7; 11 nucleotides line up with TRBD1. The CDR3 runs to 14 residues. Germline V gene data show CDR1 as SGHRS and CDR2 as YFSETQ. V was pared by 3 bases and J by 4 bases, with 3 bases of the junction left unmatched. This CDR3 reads CASSWDRGGYEQYF. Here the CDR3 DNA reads TGCGCCAGCAGCTGGGACAGGGGGGGGTACGAGCAGTACTTC. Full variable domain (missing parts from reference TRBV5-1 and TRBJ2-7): KAGVTQTPRYLIKTRGQQVTLSCSPISGHRSVSWYQQTPGQGLQFLFEYFSETQRNKGNFPGRFSGRQFSNSRSEMNVSTLELGDSALYLCASSWDRGGYEQYFGPGTRLTVT.

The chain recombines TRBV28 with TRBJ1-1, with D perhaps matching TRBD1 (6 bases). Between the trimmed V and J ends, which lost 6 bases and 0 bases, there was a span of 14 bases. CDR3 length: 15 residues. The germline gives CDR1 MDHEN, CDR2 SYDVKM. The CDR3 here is CASRAPGDVNTEAFF. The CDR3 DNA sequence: TGTGCCAGCAGGGCCCCAGGGGACGTGAACACTGAAGCTTTCTTT.

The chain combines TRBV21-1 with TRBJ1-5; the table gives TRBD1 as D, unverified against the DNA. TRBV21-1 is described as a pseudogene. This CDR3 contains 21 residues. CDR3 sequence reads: CASSTRLSGTGGNYSNQPQHF. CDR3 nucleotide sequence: TGTGCCAGCAGCACTCGTCTTTCCGGGACAGGGGGCAATTATAGCAATCAGCCCCAGCATTTT.

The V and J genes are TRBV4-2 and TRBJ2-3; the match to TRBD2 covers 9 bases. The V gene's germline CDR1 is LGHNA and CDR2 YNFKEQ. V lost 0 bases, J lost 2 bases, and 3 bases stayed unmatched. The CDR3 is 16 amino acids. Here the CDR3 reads CASSQDQRGDTDTQYF. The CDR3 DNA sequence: TGTGCCAGCAGCCAAGACCAGCGGGGGGACACAGATACGCAGTATTTT.

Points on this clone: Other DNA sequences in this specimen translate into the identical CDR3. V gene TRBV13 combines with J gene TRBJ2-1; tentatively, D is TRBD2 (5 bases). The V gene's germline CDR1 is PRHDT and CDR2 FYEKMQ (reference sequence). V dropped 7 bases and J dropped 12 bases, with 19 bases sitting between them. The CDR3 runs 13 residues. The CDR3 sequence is CASTPRAAPGQFF. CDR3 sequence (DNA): TGTGCCAGCACCCCTAGAGCGGCACCTGGGCAGTTCTTC.